This T cell receptor beta chain was recorded in a study of regulatory T cells in long-lasting Graves disease. Whole-study context: Antithyroid drug intake by newly diagnosed Graves' patients had lasted under 3 months.

Regarding this clonotype: Its target is not known.

CDR3-region Arm-PCR and iRepertoire HTBI primers produced the TCR beta libraries. TCRdb fed the multiplex PCR reads into MiXCR, producing one record per CDR3 protein. The table has a few hundred thousand distinct CDR3 sequences, approximately 13% seen once. Time point denoted: newly diagnosed GD, antithyroid drugs for less than 3 months. Following extraction of RNA from PBMCs, that RNA was used to make the TCR library. This CDR3 contains 16 residues. V was clipped by 5 bases and J by 2 bases, with 18 bases between them. Germline-derived CDR1 and CDR2 are SGHTA and FQGNSA. The study, taken as a whole, reports: Among samples with persistent disease, TRBV28, TRBJ1-2 and TRBJ2-5 were favored.

These data are also associated with another study on T cells in Graves' hyperthyroidism and ophthalmopathy. As that report states: Prediction of ophthalmopathy progression came a median approximately 6.6 months pre-onset.

This chain connects TRBV7-2 to TRBJ2-5, with D possibly TRBD1 on 8 matching bases. The sequence came from a man in his thirties or forties with Graves disease. Source: peripheral blood mononuclear cells (PBMCs), taken at new diagnosis, from a patient treated with antithyroid drugs. CDR3 region: CASSPRTGRGQETQYF. CDR3 nucleotides: TGTGCCAGCAGCCCTCGGACAGGGAGGGGGCAAGAGACCCAGTACTTC. Based on the CDR3 plus reference TRBV7-2 and TRBJ2-5, the full variable domain is GAGVSQSPSNKVTEKGKDVELRCDPISGHTALYWYRQSLGQGLEFLIYFQGNSAPDKSGLPSDRFSAERTGGSVSTLTIQRTQQEDSAVYLCASSPRTGRGQETQYFGPGTRLLVL.